This record covers a single T cell receptor beta chain. What this receptor recognizes is not known. It has no much larger one-base neighbor in the sample; base qualities were not kept. Read against the paper, the sample's time point label means: baseline before first vaccination. The vaccinee samples were drawn from two UK trials, COV001 and COV002, one of which was a single-blind randomized controlled phase 2/3 trial testing AZD1222 (ChAdOx1 nCoV-19) in healthy adults. For TCRbeta chain sequencing, PBMC samples were collected from trial participants at day 0 and at day 28 after the second dose. The CDR3 runs 13 residues from the cysteine to the phenylalanine. Only CDR3 DNA is held: 39 bases, read in frame from base 1. The germline V and J ends show losses of 3 bases and 8 bases respectively, and no gene match explains 4 bases of the junction. Taken from the germline V gene (reference sequence), the CDR1 and CDR2 loops are LGHDT and YNNKEL.

The CDR3 regions of human TCRbeta chains were analyzed by immunosequencing. The study's processing was this. TCRs in the repertoires were matched against a reference library of SARS-CoV-2-specific TCRs that had been generated with the MIRA antigen-specificity platform. Breadth was defined as the fraction of unique TCRs that were SARS-CoV-2-associated, and depth was defined as the fraction of total T cells that were SARS-CoV-2-associated. Using the MIRA data, each spike-specific TCR was mapped to the spike region that the TCR reacts to and placed in a CD4 or CD8 class. Log10-transformed breadth and depth values were compared by one-way ANOVA with Sidak's multiple comparisons tests. Held by TCRdb, this immuneACCESS table contains in-frame sequences only and omits some clones. Under half of the omission traces to an unresolved V gene where checked; the cause of the rest is unknown. Clone size and the V and J calls come from that table; the DNA yielded D and trimming. Recorded for this sample are 110,000 to 150,000 clones; about 94% of them occurred a single time. The top ten clonotypes cover under 4.5% of the sample.

These data are taken from a study of T cell responses to AZD1222 COVID-19 vaccine (dated by TCRdb to the early 2020s). For the study in its entirety: AZD1222 recipients whose second dose came at about 4 weeks and those whose second dose came at about 12 weeks were combined into one group, since spike-specific TCR depth and breadth did not differ between the two schedules. Trial participants were enrolled by age into 18-55, 56-69 and 70-plus year subgroups, with about 150, 28 and 57 TCR-sequenced participants respectively. A total of around 240 trial participants underwent TCR sequencing, of whom around 210 had received two doses of AZD1222 and 26 had received two doses of the MenACWY control vaccine.

General conclusions and limits of the study: Participants were mostly white British and included more females than males, and it was suggested by the authors that clonal diversity may have been underestimated. After two AZD1222 doses, spike-specific TCR breadth and depth were significantly higher than at day 0 and than in MenACWY recipients. Reportedly, almost half of the unique spike-specific TCRs recognized epitopes lying outside the regions that are mutated in the B.1.351 and B.1.1.7 variants. Because no day 14 peak-response samples were available, the repertoires could be characterized only after the peak T cell response. Vaccine-associated CD4 TCRs spanned the whole spike protein, with dominant responses in regions 160-218 and 743-854. Only five to seven AZD1222 recipients were SARS-CoV-2 seropositive at baseline, limiting conclusions about previously exposed vaccinees. The 56-69-year group was small, and its depth increase did not reach significance, likely because of low power.

Source: peripheral blood, taken on day 0 of AZD1222 vaccination. The receptor comes from an adult in good health. The V and J segments used are TRBV3-1 (or the pseudogene TRBV3-2) and TRBJ1-2; TRBD1 agrees with 9 junctional bases. The DNA is as follows: TGTGCCAGCAGCCACACAGGGGGCGCGGGCTACACCTTC. This yields the protein CASSHTGGAGYTF.